The present TCR beta chain was sequenced within a study of blood T cell repertoires in COVID-19. Across the whole study: The samples span acute and convalescent COVID-19 from the United States, Italy and Spain. Sources were T cells, B-cell-depleted T cells, or PBMCs; the material itself was cDNA or gDNA.

In germline, CDR1 is SNHLY, CDR2 FYNNEI. Trimming took 8 bases from V and 11 from J; bases not matched to a gene: 17. This CDR3 comprises 15 residues. Authors' processing steps: Reference gene primers were amplified, and this amplification served to estimate nucleated cell counts. TCRdb's copy holds only in-frame clones and misses some; the assay was immunoSEQ multiplex PCR. V and J calls and clone size are those listed in that table; D and trimming were worked out from the DNA. In the table there are roughly 29,000 clones, 65% to 90% of which are singletons. Sequenced input: peripheral blood. The receptor's source is a man aged 65-85 years with active COVID-19. The chain has TRBV2 and TRBJ1-5; TRBD1 agrees at 8 bases. The CDR3 coding sequence is TGTGCCAGCCGGCCCGACAGGGGCCGGTTTTGGTCCCAGCATTTT. Amino acids: CASRPDRGRFWSQHF.